One sample yielded the 28 T cell receptor beta chains listed below, sequenced in a study of blood T cells in healthy people across ages. The use of a sample-barcoded 5' primer and a J-beta primer mix characterized a second PCR of roughly 6 to 11 cycles. TCRdb re-derived calls from the 5' RACE reads in MiXCR, one entry per CDR3 protein. The sample comprises 450,000 to 700,000 distinct CDR3 sequences, 27% of which are singletons, and approximately 17% rests with the top ten. The sample consisted of blood. Source of these receptors: a woman between 65 and 79 years old in good health.

The chain carries TRBV21-1 and TRBJ2-4; the table's D gene call, TRBD1, was not cross checked with the DNA. TRBV21-1 is a pseudogene. This CDR3 spans 16 amino acids. The CDR3 DNA is TGTGCCAGCAGCAAATCCTGCAAGGGTGGAGAGGGCATTCAGTACTTC. Translated, it gives CASSKSCKGGEGIQYF.

Remarks on this clonotype: One junction end does not reproduce the germline sequence, and a read error may be involved. The V call is TRBV7-6, the J call TRBJ2-2; D not resolved. Germline CDR1 and CDR2: SGHVS and FNYEAQ. CDR3 length equals 12 residues. Here the CDR3 reads CASSHQPGELFF. In DNA form, the CDR3 reads TGTGCTAGCAGCCACCAACCCGGGGAGCTGTTTTTT.

This clonotype has just a few counts. One end of the junction fails to match germline, which may point to a read error. The CDR3 DNA reads as TGTGCCAGCAGCCAAGTTCTAGGGGGGCTCGACAATGAGCGGTTCTTC. Residues: CASSQVLGGLDNERFF. This sequence joins TRBV4-2 and TRBJ2-5, with D perhaps TRBD1 or TRBD2 (6 bases each). The CDR3 loop spans 16 amino acids. Germline V gene sequence: CDR1 LGHNA, CDR2 YNFKEQ.

This chain uses TRBV10-3 with TRBJ2-3; D might be TRBD1 (7 bases). V lost 2 bases and J lost 1, with 16 bases in between. Germline V lookup: CDR1 ENHRY, CDR2 SYGVKD. CDR3 length: 17 amino acids. As DNA, the CDR3 is TGTGCCATCAGTGAGCGCCAGGGGGGTAGGGGCACAGATACGCAGTATTTT. Translating it yields CAISERQGGRGTDTQYF.

V and J are TRBV20-1 and TRBJ2-3; 7 bases map to TRBD2. Germline trimming cut 3 bases from V and 2 bases from J; bases unmatched to any gene: 8. The CDR3 totals 15 residues. Germline assignment: CDR1 DFQATT and CDR2 SNEGSKA (reference sequence). The CDR3 here is CSASGLADPTDTQYF. Here the CDR3 DNA reads TGCAGTGCTAGCGGGCTAGCGGACCCCACAGATACGCAGTATTTT.

This clonotype appeared a few times. The DNA for the CDR3 is TGTGCCAGTAGTACTAGCGGGGACCGGGGGACCCAGTACTTC. This translates into CASSTSGDRGTQYF. The rearrangement links TRBV19 to TRBJ2-5; 9 positions match TRBD2. Trimming took 4 bases from V and 7 from J; bases not matched to a gene: 7. The CDR3 runs 14 residues. Germline loops: CDR1 LNHDA, CDR2 SQIVND (reference sequence).

This clonotype was detected a few times. The chain employs TRBV20-1 and TRBJ2-4; D gene ambiguous. The CDR3 sequence is 13 residues long. V lost 3 bases to trimming and J lost 2 bases, with 8 bases between them. Germline V gene lookup returns CDR1 DFQATT and CDR2 SNEGSKA (reference sequence). CDR3 region: CSARVQSKNIQYF. For the CDR3, the DNA is TGCAGTGCTAGGGTCCAGTCCAAAAACATTCAGTACTTC.

V and J are TRBV5-1 and TRBJ2-3, with D perhaps TRBD2 (6 bases). This CDR3 comprises 15 residues. The ends were cut back, 7 bases at V and 2 bases at J, with 17 bases in the middle. Germline V gene lookup returns CDR1 SGHRS and CDR2 YFSETQ. CDR3 in DNA: TGCGCCAGCTTTGAGGGGACTTTCAACACAGATACGCAGTATTTT. As protein: CASFEGTFNTDTQYF.

J is TRBJ2-1 and V is TRBV11-2; D gene uncertain. CDR3 size: 17 residues. V was trimmed by 2 bases and J by 0 bases, leaving 14 bases between them. From germline, CDR1 is SGHAT and CDR2 FQNNGV. The CDR3 loop is CASSLKAGSPSYNEQFF. As DNA, the CDR3 is TGTGCCAGCAGCTTAAAAGCTGGGTCCCCCTCCTACAATGAGCAGTTCTTC.

This rearrangement joins TRBV7-2 to TRBJ1-4, with D perhaps TRBD1 (6 bases). Germline CDR1 reads SGHTA; CDR2 reads FQGNSA. The CDR3 extends over 17 amino acids. The germline V and J ends were trimmed by 1 base and 8 bases, with 20 bases remaining between them. CDR3 nucleotide sequence: TGTGCCAGCAGCTTAGATTCCCGGCGACAGGATGGGGAAAAACTGTTTTTT. Its translation: CASSLDSRRQDGEKLFF.

Points on this clonotype: Sequence at one end of the junction differs from germline and may be a read error. This chain joins TRBV7-3 and TRBJ2-3; 9 bases align to TRBD1. Germline values: CDR1 SGHTA, CDR2 FQGTGA. The CDR3 is 16 amino acids. CDR3 amino acids: CASSLKGQGFTDTQYF. The CDR3 DNA is TGTGCCAGCAGTTTAAAGGGACAGGGTTTCACAGATACGCAGTATTTT.

This clonotype was counted only a few times. This rearrangement joins TRBV5-4 to TRBJ2-3; TRBD1 matches 7 bases. Losses at the gene ends were 4 bases for V and 8 bases for J; bases not matched to a gene: 7. Per the germline V gene, CDR1 is SGHNT and CDR2 is YYREEE (reference sequence). The CDR3 loop spans 13 amino acids. The CDR3 spells CASSHDREGTQYF. The DNA for the CDR3 is TGTGCCAGCAGCCATGACAGGGAAGGTACGCAGTATTTT.

There are many counts of this clonotype. V and J are TRBV7-2 and TRBJ2-5; 8 nucleotides agree with TRBD2. Looked up from germline, CDR1 is SGHTA and CDR2 is FQGNSA. The CDR3 runs to 16 residues. V gave up 5 bases and J gave up 7 bases; unmatched junction bases: 15. Here the CDR3 reads CASSLRGTSGGGTQYF. The CDR3 DNA is TGTGCCAGCAGCCTTCGCGGGACCAGCGGGGGTGGGACCCAGTACTTC.

In the case of this clonotype: A junction boundary mismatches the germline segment, possibly from a read error. The chain uses TRBV29-1 and TRBJ1-1, with D perhaps matching TRBD1 (5 bases). This CDR3 has 14 residues. CDR1 is SQVTM, CDR2 ANQGSEA, per germline. CDR3 DNA sequence: TGCAGCGTGGACCCCGGGACTGGGACGGCTGAAGCCTTCTTT. Translation gives CSVDPGTGTAEAFF. The full variable domain, rest sourced from reference TRBV29-1 and TRBJ1-1, is SAVISQKPSRDICQRGTSLTIQCQVDSQVTMMFWYRQQPGQSLTLIATANQGSEATYESGFVIDKFPISRPNLTFSTLTVSNMSPEDSSIYLCSVDPGTGTAEAFFGQGTRLTVV.

This clonotype was recorded a few times. The V call is TRBV20-1, the J call TRBJ1-2; the D is unclear. Trimming removed 6 bases from V and 8 bases from J, with 7 bases in between. CDR3 length: 9 residues. CDR1 DFQATT and CDR2 SNEGSKA come from the germline V gene (reference sequence). DNA for the CDR3: TGCAGTGCCACTGGGGGCTACACCTTC. Protein: CSATGGYTF.

This clonotype was recorded at least ten times. This sequence joins TRBV13 and TRBJ2-1; D possibly corresponds to TRBD2 (5 bases). CDR3 length: 13 amino acids. Germline CDR1 is PRHDT and CDR2 is FYEKMQ (reference sequence). The germline V and J ends were trimmed by 1 base and 9 bases, with 10 bases remaining between them. The CDR3 sequence is CASSLAARGEQFF. In DNA form, the CDR3 reads TGTGCCAGCAGCTTAGCGGCTCGGGGTGAGCAGTTCTTC.

The rearrangement uses TRBV2 and TRBJ2-7; D may be TRBD1 (6 bases). Germline V gives CDR1 SNHLY, CDR2 FYNNEI. CDR3 length equals 15 residues. Trimming pared 6 bases from V and 3 bases from J, leaving 18 bases between. Written as DNA, the CDR3 is TGTGCCAGCAGAGCCCGGGATCAGGGGATCTACGAGCAGTACTTC. Amino acids: CASRARDQGIYEQYF.

This clonotype has a count of ten or more. The CDR3 DNA is TGCAGCGTAAACAGGGGGATGGGGACTGAAGCTTTCTTT. The encoded protein is CSVNRGMGTEAFF. The chain has TRBV29-1 and TRBJ1-1; 8 nucleotides match TRBD1. Germline V gene data show CDR1 as SQVTM and CDR2 as ANQGSEA. This CDR3 has 13 residues. V shed 6 bases and J 5 bases; nucleotides not matched to a gene: 8.

J is TRBJ1-3 and V is TRBV12-3 or TRBV12-4; TRBD1 might be the D (5 bases). The CDR3 extends over 16 amino acids. With 6 bases removed from V and 4 bases from J, the gap between germline ends came to 19 bases. The CDR3 here is CASSLIAPGLGNTIYF. CDR3 DNA: TGTGCCAGCAGCTTAATAGCACCGGGACTAGGAAACACCATATATTTT.

The chain recombines TRBV3-1 with TRBJ2-7, with unresolved D. Germline CDR1 reads LGHDT; CDR2 reads YNNKEL (reference sequence). The CDR3 is 13 residues long. The V gene lost 3 bases and the J gene lost 3 bases, with 9 bases spanning the gap. The CDR3 reads CASSHGPSYEQYF. CDR3 in DNA: TGTGCCAGCAGCCACGGGCCCAGCTACGAGCAGTACTTC.

The CDR3 spells CASAAASITYEQYF. CDR3 nucleotide sequence: TGTGCCTCCGCGGCGGCTAGCATAACATACGAGCAGTACTTC. The V call is TRBV28, the J call TRBJ2-5, with D possibly TRBD2 on 5 matching bases. The J call may be faulty, since TRBJ2-7 better matches the DNA end. The CDR3 length is 14 residues. In germline, CDR1 is MDHEN, CDR2 SYDVKM.

V is TRBV9 and J is TRBJ1-3, with TRBD1 as a possible D gene (6 bases). Germline V lookup: CDR1 SGDLS, CDR2 YYNGEE. The CDR3 totals 14 residues. V gave up 3 bases and J gave up 3 bases, with 10 bases separating them. The CDR3 sequence is CASSDRAGGNTIYF. Here the CDR3 DNA reads TGTGCCAGCAGCGACAGGGCCGGTGGAAACACCATATATTTT.

This rearrangement joins TRBV7-9 to TRBJ2-5; D possibly uses TRBD1 or TRBD2 (6 bases each). The J call is doubtful: the DNA matches TRBJ2-7 better. The CDR3 loop spans 15 amino acids. Germline loops: CDR1 SEHNR, CDR2 FQNEAQ (reference sequence). The CDR3 loop reads CASSLLRPGANEQYF. The CDR3 nucleotides are TGTGCCAGCAGCCTACTCCGCCCGGGGGCCAACGAGCAGTACTTC.

V usage is TRBV5-1 and J usage is TRBJ1-1; a weak D match, TRBD1 (5 bases). This CDR3 spans 14 amino acids. Germline V CDR1 and CDR2: SGHRS, YFSETQ. Between the trimmed V and J ends, which lost 3 bases and 3 bases, there was a span of 12 bases. In DNA, the CDR3 is TGCGCCAGCAGCTCGGGTCCGGGGGACACTGAAGCTTTCTTT. Its translation is CASSSGPGDTEAFF.

The chain carries TRBV12-3 or TRBV12-4 and TRBJ2-5, with 12 positions matching TRBD2. Judging by the DNA end, TRBJ2-1 fits better; the J call may be wrong. CDR3 length equals 15 residues. The CDR3 is CASSPRTSGVREQFF. The CDR3 DNA sequence: TGTGCCAGCAGCCCTCGGACTAGCGGGGTTCGTGAGCAGTTCTTC.

This clonotype was observed a handful of times. The chain employs TRBV27 and TRBJ1-2; D remains unclear. V lost 2 bases to trimming and J lost 1 base, with 8 bases between them. The germline V gene has CDR1 MNHEY and CDR2 SMNVEV (reference sequence). The length of the CDR3 is 14 residues. The CDR3 sequence: CASSLRRFNYGYTF. CDR3 in DNA: TGTGCCAGCAGTTTACGCCGATTTAACTATGGCTACACCTTC.

The V gene is TRBV7-2, the J gene TRBJ2-1, with 9 bases that match TRBD1. This CDR3 comprises 15 residues. Losses at the gene ends were 5 bases for V and 9 bases for J; bases not matched to a gene: 11. The germline V gene has CDR1 SGHTA and CDR2 FQGNSA. DNA of the CDR3: TGTGCCAGCAGCACCCCGGGACAGGGAGTGTTTGAGCAGTTCTTC. Amino acid sequence: CASSTPGQGVFEQFF.

This clonotype has a handful of counts. The chain employs TRBV6-1 and TRBJ2-3, with 10 bases lining up with TRBD2. The trim removed 8 bases at V and 3 bases at J, leaving 17 bases unmatched. Germline V gene data show CDR1 as MNHNS and CDR2 as SASEGT. The CDR3 sequence is 18 residues long. This CDR3 reads CASGSLSRGTSETDTQYF. The CDR3 DNA follows: TGTGCCAGCGGTAGTCTGTCGAGGGGGACTAGCGAAACAGATACGCAGTATTTT.